Below are 16 T cell receptor beta chains sequenced from a single sample in a study of blood T cell repertoires in COVID-19. Here immunoSEQ multiplex PCR was the method, and the copy in TCRdb shows in-frame clones only, minus some. This table holds hundreds of thousands of clones, around nine tenths found once. The sequenced sample consisted of peripheral blood. These receptors were collected from a man aged 18-30 years with active or convalescent COVID-19.

V is TRBV11-2 and J is TRBJ1-5, with 9 nucleotides matching TRBD1. The CDR3 is 14 residues long. Germline CDR1 and CDR2: SGHAT and FQNNGV. Trimming cost V 3 bases and J 4 bases; bases outside gene matches: 1. The DNA of the CDR3 is TGTGCCAGCAGCTTCGGACAGGGGAATCAGCCCCAGCATTTT. It codes for CASSFGQGNQPQHF.

The rearrangement links TRBV12-3 or TRBV12-4 to TRBJ1-6, with D hard to call. The V and J ends lost 3 bases and 7 bases respectively, with 7 bases between them. The CDR3 covers 13 residues. CDR3 region: CASSLEKNSPLHF. The CDR3 DNA sequence: TGTGCCAGCAGTTTGGAGAAAAATTCACCCCTCCACTTT.

The chain couples TRBV6-5 to TRBJ2-4; D is perhaps TRBD2 (5 bases). Germline V gives CDR1 MNHEY, CDR2 SVGAGI. The CDR3 length is 16 residues. Trimming left V 0 bases short and J 1 base short, with 10 bases between. The CDR3, as DNA: TGTGCCAGCAGTTACTCCGGTCGCGGGGCCAAAAACATTCAGTACTTC. Amino acids: CASSYSGRGAKNIQYF.

The V call is TRBV6-5, the J call TRBJ1-2, with D perhaps TRBD1 (5 bases). The length of the CDR3 is 13 residues. The V end was cut by 0 bases, the J end by 7 bases, with 9 bases between. The V gene's germline CDR1 is MNHEY and CDR2 SVGAGI. CDR3 sequence reads: CASSYSGAGGYTF. In DNA form, the CDR3 reads TGTGCCAGCAGTTACTCAGGGGCCGGTGGCTACACCTTC.

This clone was detected once. The chain carries TRBV3-1 (or the pseudogene TRBV3-2) and TRBJ2-1, with D possibly TRBD2 on 6 matching bases. This CDR3 is built from 16 residues. CDR1 is LGHDT and CDR2 is YNNKEL in the germline V gene (reference sequence). V lost 1 base and J lost 4, with 14 bases in between. The CDR3 reads CASSQGGGRYYNEQFF. In DNA form, the CDR3 reads TGTGCCAGCAGCCAAGGTGGGGGGAGATATTACAATGAGCAGTTCTTC.

This clone came up once. The chain couples TRBV5-1 to TRBJ2-3; 7 positions match TRBD2. Germline loops: CDR1 SGHRS, CDR2 YFSETQ. This CDR3 comprises 16 residues. V shed 4 bases and J 3 bases; nucleotides not matched to a gene: 11. The DNA of the CDR3 is TGCGCCAGCAGCCTGGGTTCTGCGCGGGGGACAGATACGCAGTATTTT. Translation gives CASSLGSARGTDTQYF.

Concerning this clone itself: The identical CDR3 is also encoded by other nucleotide sequences in the sample. V is TRBV27 and J is TRBJ2-1; 9 bases agree with TRBD2. V was pared by 3 bases and J by 4 bases, with 1 base of the junction left unmatched. There are 14 residues in the CDR3. The germline gives CDR1 MNHEY, CDR2 SMNVEV (reference sequence). CDR3 sequence reads: CASSLAGGYNEQFF. The CDR3 nucleotides read TGTGCCAGCAGTTTGGCGGGAGGGTACAATGAGCAGTTCTTC.

The gene calls are TRBV18 and TRBJ1-1; D possibly corresponds to TRBD1 (5 bases). The CDR3 spans 15 residues. Trimming removed 3 bases from V and 4 bases from J, with 15 bases in between. Per the germline V gene, CDR1 is KGHSH and CDR2 is LQKENI. The CDR3 reads CASSPIGQDGTEAFF. CDR3 DNA: TGTGCCAGCTCACCGATCGGACAAGACGGCACTGAAGCTTTCTTT.

This chain links TRBV30 with TRBJ1-6, with 8 positions matching TRBD1. CDR1 GTSNPN and CDR2 SVGIG come from the germline V gene (reference sequence). With V trimmed by 4 bases and J by 7 bases, 9 bases remained unmatched. The CDR3 consists of 15 residues. CDR3 residues: CAWNFRDRSNSPLHF. DNA for the CDR3: TGTGCCTGGAACTTCCGGGACAGGTCGAATTCACCCCTCCACTTT.

V gene TRBV10-2 combines with J gene TRBJ2-2; possibly TRBD1 for D (6 bases). V lost 7 bases and J lost 3, with 12 bases in between. CDR3 length equals 14 residues. From germline, CDR1 is WSHSY and CDR2 SAAADI. The CDR3 sequence is CASTGSGDTGELFF. Here the CDR3 DNA reads TGCGCCAGCACGGGTTCAGGGGACACCGGGGAGCTGTTTTTT.

This sequence joins TRBV6-5 and TRBJ1-2; no firm D call. This CDR3 region has 14 residues. Germline V gene data show CDR1 as MNHEY and CDR2 as SVGAGI. Between the trimmed V and J ends, which lost 4 bases and 2 bases, there was a span of 11 bases. Here the CDR3 DNA reads TGTGCCAGCAGTTCGTCCATCCGGAACTATGGCTACACCTTC. This sequence encodes CASSSSIRNYGYTF.

The chain couples TRBV28 to TRBJ2-7, with 9 bases identical to TRBD1. The germline CDR1 and CDR2 sequences are MDHEN and SYDVKM. The V segment lost 10 bases and the J segment 5 bases; nucleotides outside the gene matches: 18. This CDR3 is built from 16 residues. CDR3 nucleotides: TGTGCCATCAAACCACTAATGGGGACAGGGAACCACGAGCAGTACTTC. Residues: CAIKPLMGTGNHEQYF.

V gene TRBV6-5 combines with J gene TRBJ1-2; tentative D call: TRBD1 (5 bases). Germline V lookup: CDR1 MNHEY, CDR2 SVGAGI. Between the trimmed V and J ends, which lost 0 bases and 5 bases, there was a span of 7 bases. The CDR3 totals 13 residues. The CDR3 loop reads CASSYSGQYGYTF. DNA for the CDR3: TGTGCCAGCAGTTACTCGGGGCAGTATGGCTACACCTTC.

This clone appeared a single time. The V and J genes are TRBV18 and TRBJ2-1; 14 nucleotides align to TRBD2. After removal of 6 bases from V and 7 bases from J, the junction contained 8 bases not matched to a gene. The CDR3 runs to 16 residues. CDR1 KGHSH and CDR2 LQKENI come from the germline V gene. DNA of the CDR3: TGTGCCAGCTCGGAAGGGACTAGCGGGAGCGGGAATGAGCAGTTCTTC. Translation: CASSEGTSGSGNEQFF. The entire variable domain, with the rest obtained from reference TRBV18 and TRBJ2-1, is as follows: NAGVMQNPRHLVRRRGQEARLRCSPMKGHSHVYWYRQLPEEGLKFMVYLQKENIIDESGMPKERFSAEFPKEGPSILRIQQVVRGDSAAYFCASSEGTSGSGNEQFFGPGTRLTVL.

J is TRBJ2-1 and V is TRBV9; 10 bases align to TRBD2. The V gene end was trimmed by 4 bases and the J gene end by 2 bases; junction bases not matched to a gene: 6. Germline CDR1 reads SGDLS; CDR2 reads YYNGEE. The CDR3 totals 16 residues. Here the CDR3 reads CASSYLAGGTYNEQFF. The CDR3 DNA is TGTGCCAGCAGCTATTTAGCGGGAGGCACCTACAATGAGCAGTTCTTC.

This rearrangement joins TRBV3-1 (or the pseudogene TRBV3-2) to TRBJ2-7; TRBD2 aligns across 8 bases. Germline lookup yields CDR1 LGHDT and CDR2 YNNKEL (reference sequence). CDR3 size: 18 residues. The V gene end was trimmed by 1 base and the J gene end by 3 bases; junction bases not matched to a gene: 14. The CDR3 bases are TGTGCCAGCAGCCAAGTGTTTGAGAGGACTAGCAGATGCTACGAGCAGTACTTC. Protein product: CASSQVFERTSRCYEQYF.